This entry lists 16 T cell receptor beta chains sequenced from one sample in a study of blood T cells in healthy people across ages. The authors ran a second PCR of 7 to 11 cycles using a sample-barcoded 5' primer and a J-beta primer mix. TCRdb passed the 5' RACE reads through MiXCR, listing each CDR3 protein once. The sample contains roughly 1.7 million distinct CDR3 sequences, about 32% of which appear only once. The sample taken for sequencing was blood. These receptor sequences come from a woman aged 25 to 39 in good health.

The chain has TRBV12-3 or TRBV12-4 and TRBJ1-1; D is possibly TRBD1 (5 bases). This CDR3 contains 14 residues. With 7 bases removed from V and 5 bases from J, the gap between germline ends came to 17 bases. For the CDR3, the DNA is TGTGCCAGCACCAACGGGGCGGTAGGAACTGAAGCTTTCTTT. Its protein product is CASTNGAVGTEAFF.

The DNA of the CDR3 is TGTGCCTGGAGTATAGCGATGGGGGATGAGCAGTACTTC. This gives the protein CAWSIAMGDEQYF. The rearrangement uses TRBV30 and TRBJ2-4, with D possibly being TRBD1 or TRBD2 (5 bases each). CDR1 GTSNPN and CDR2 SVGIG come from the germline V gene (reference sequence). V lost 2 bases and J lost 13, with 18 bases in between. The CDR3 covers 13 residues.

Details on this clonotype: This may arise from a read error, as a much more abundant clone is one base away. The CDR3 coding sequence is TGCAGCGTTGAAGATCTGAGCGCCTCCTACAATGAGCAGTACTTC. Protein: CSVEDLSASYNEQYF. The chain uses TRBV29-1 and TRBJ2-5, with D hard to call. Per germline, CDR1 SQVTM and CDR2 ANQGSEA. Trimming removed 0 bases at V and 11 bases at J, with 22 bases between. The CDR3 contains 15 residues.

The chain carries TRBV5-6 and TRBJ2-4, with a possible D match to TRBD1 (5 bases). V lost 4 bases to trimming and J lost 3 bases, with 26 bases between them. The CDR3 consists of 19 residues. The germline V gene has CDR1 SGHDT and CDR2 YYEEEE. Here the CDR3 reads CASSLGRGRSLMDKNIQYF. The CDR3, as DNA: TGTGCCAGCAGCCTGGGGCGTGGGCGAAGTTTGATGGACAAAAACATTCAGTACTTC.

The chain recombines TRBV20-1 with TRBJ2-1, with a tentative D call TRBD2 (6 bases). The germline gives CDR1 DFQATT, CDR2 SNEGSKA (reference sequence). This CDR3 comprises 11 residues. Trimming cost V 5 bases and J 12 bases, with 14 bases left between them. The CDR3 is CSAGGLTGQFF. The CDR3 DNA sequence: TGCAGTGCTGGAGGACTAACCGGGCAGTTCTTC.

V gene TRBV20-1 combines with J gene TRBJ2-7; D is unresolved. Trimming removed 6 bases at V and 3 bases at J, with 15 bases between. The CDR3 is made up of 13 amino acids. Germline CDR1 is DFQATT and CDR2 is SNEGSKA (reference sequence). This CDR3 reads CSADPRPFYEQYF. In DNA, the CDR3 is TGCAGTGCAGACCCTCGGCCTTTCTACGAGCAGTACTTC.

The genes are TRBV9 and TRBJ2-3, with D unresolved. The CDR3 has 14 residues. V lost 0 bases and J 4 bases, leaving 9 bases between the germline ends. Germline-derived CDR1 and CDR2 are SGDLS and YYNGEE. CDR3 in amino acids: CASSVGYGSDTQYF. As DNA, the CDR3 is TGTGCCAGCAGCGTAGGATACGGGTCAGATACGCAGTATTTT.

This clonotype occurred a few times. This chain links TRBV5-1 with TRBJ2-4; a weak D match, TRBD2 (6 bases). Germline CDR1 reads SGHRS; CDR2 reads YFSETQ. This CDR3 has 17 residues. V lost 0 bases to trimming and J lost 0 bases, with 13 bases between them. The CDR3 is CASSLVNSGLAKNIQYF. As DNA, the CDR3 is TGCGCCAGCAGCTTGGTCAATTCGGGACTAGCCAAAAACATTCAGTACTTC.

The genes are TRBV4-1 and TRBJ2-1, with 7 bases matching TRBD2. Germline assignment: CDR1 MGHRA and CDR2 YSYEKL. CDR3 length: 15 amino acids. Trimming cost V 1 base and J 5 bases; bases outside gene matches: 5. CDR3 amino acids: CASSQGASGHNEQFF. The CDR3 DNA is TGCGCCAGCAGCCAAGGGGCTAGCGGTCACAATGAGCAGTTCTTC.

The CDR3: CASSPGGFDKQYF. Here the CDR3 DNA reads TGTGCCAGCAGCCCAGGGGGTTTTGACAAGCAGTACTTC. The chain employs TRBV14 and TRBJ2-5; 7 nucleotides line up with TRBD1. V trimming: 4 bases; J trimming: 11 bases; junction bases outside the gene matches: 10. The germline CDR1 and CDR2 sequences are SGHDN and FVKESK. CDR3 length: 13 amino acids. The entire variable domain, with the rest obtained from reference TRBV14 and TRBJ2-5, is as follows: EAGVTQFPSHSVIEKGQTVTLRCDPISGHDNLYWYRRVMGKEIKFLLHFVKESKQDESGMPNNRFLAERTGGTYSTLKVQPAELEDSGVYFCASSPGGFDKQYFGPGTRLLVL.

This chain links TRBV12-3 or TRBV12-4 with TRBJ2-7, with D perhaps matching TRBD1 or TRBD2 (5 bases each). V was shortened by 8 bases and J by 6 bases, with 17 bases between the two germline ends. This CDR3 has 13 amino acids. The CDR3 sequence: CASAQDSGGEQYF. In DNA, the CDR3 is TGTGCCAGCGCCCAAGATTCTGGGGGCGAGCAGTACTTC.

V is TRBV12-3 or TRBV12-4 and J is TRBJ2-3; D is unresolved. The CDR3 has 14 residues. Trimming cost V 2 bases and J 5 bases, with 11 bases left between them. CDR3 loop: CASSLSSSGDTQYF. The CDR3 bases are TGTGCCAGCAGTTTATCTAGTTCAGGAGATACGCAGTATTTT.

The gene calls are TRBV20-1 and TRBJ2-5, with 9 bases matching TRBD2. The J call is uncertain, as TRBJ2-7 better fits the DNA end. CDR3 length equals 13 residues. From germline, CDR1 is DFQATT and CDR2 SNEGSKA (reference sequence). The CDR3 DNA reads TGCAGTGCTTCGCCCACTAGCGGGCTCGAGCAGTACTTC. It translates to CSASPTSGLEQYF.

This clonotype has only a few counts. The chain joins TRBV13 to TRBJ2-7, with 10 nucleotides matching TRBD2. J lost 5 bases, V lost 6 bases, and 10 bases had no gene match. The CDR3 totals 15 residues. Germline V lookup: CDR1 PRHDT, CDR2 FYEKMQ (reference sequence). The CDR3 loop is CASSYPSGGANEQYF. The CDR3 region has the DNA TGTGCCAGCAGTTACCCGAGCGGGGGGGCCAACGAGCAGTACTTC. Drawing the rest from reference TRBV13 and TRBJ2-7, the complete variable domain is AAGVIQSPRHLIKEKRETATLKCYPIPRHDTVYWYQQGPGQDPQFLISFYEKMQSDKGSIPDRFSAQQFSDYHSELNMSSLELGDSALYFCASSYPSGGANEQYFGPGTRLTVT.

In this sample, this clonotype turned up a few times. CDR3: CASSEMGREPQHF. The CDR3 DNA reads TGTGCCAGCAGTGAAATGGGGAGGGAACCCCAGCATTTT. The chain combines TRBV2 with TRBJ1-5; D gene ambiguous. Germline CDR1 is SNHLY and CDR2 is FYNNEI. Trimming pared 2 bases from V and 10 bases from J, leaving 12 bases between. The CDR3 has 13 residues. Based on the CDR3 plus reference TRBV2 and TRBJ1-5, the full variable domain is EPEVTQTPSHQVTQMGQEVILRCVPISNHLYFYWYRQILGQKVEFLVSFYNNEISEKSEIFDDQFSVERPDGSNFTLKIRSTKLEDSAMYFCASSEMGREPQHFGDGTRLSIL.

The chain carries TRBV12-3 or TRBV12-4 and TRBJ1-4, with TRBD1 as a possible D gene (5 bases). CDR3 length: 13 residues. V lost 6 bases and J lost 6, with 11 bases in between. The CDR3 DNA follows: TGTGCCAGCAGCCCCCGGGGCTATGAAAAACTGTTTTTT. It specifies CASSPRGYEKLFF.